The next 26 T cell receptor beta chains were all read from a single sample in a study of cytomegalovirus exposure and HLA in healthy donors. Researchers ran the PCR with 60 Vbeta and 13 Jbeta primers. The repertoire was sequenced with immunoSEQ multiplex PCR; TCRdb's copy has only in-frame clones and lacks some. The table shows around 140,000 clones, with roughly four fifths occurring only once. Material for sequencing was PBMCs. The receptor source for this set is a woman aged 55-69 years in good health and CMV-seronegative.

The chain uses TRBV21-1 and TRBJ2-3; the table's D call TRBD1 went unverified against the DNA. TRBV21-1 is assigned pseudogene status. The length of the CDR3 is 16 residues. This CDR3 is CASSQGAAGGSDTQYF. As DNA, the CDR3 is TGTGCCAGCAGTCAAGGAGCCGCAGGGGGCTCAGATACGCAGTATTTT.

This clone has a handful of counts. The V gene is TRBV13, the J gene TRBJ2-6, with 9 nucleotides matching TRBD2. The V segment lost 4 bases and the J segment 0 bases; nucleotides outside the gene matches: 10. This CDR3 has 19 amino acids. The V gene's germline CDR1 is PRHDT and CDR2 FYEKMQ (reference sequence). The CDR3 sequence: CASSSPSGLARSGANVLTF. Here the CDR3 DNA reads TGTGCCAGCAGCTCCCCATCAGGACTAGCGCGCTCTGGGGCCAACGTCCTGACTTTC.

The chain carries TRBV7-9 and TRBJ2-2; a weak D match, TRBD1 (6 bases). The germline V gene encodes CDR1 SEHNR and CDR2 FQNEAQ (reference sequence). The CDR3 consists of 17 residues. V lost 0 bases, J lost 3 bases, and 14 bases lay in between. This CDR3 reads CASSLAYAHRDTGELFF. The CDR3 bases are TGTGCCAGCAGCTTAGCCTACGCCCACAGGGACACCGGGGAGCTGTTTTTT.

The chain is built from TRBV5-1 and TRBJ2-4; TRBD2 aligns across 14 bases. Germline V gene data show CDR1 as SGHRS and CDR2 as YFSETQ. CDR3 length: 17 amino acids. The trim removed 7 bases at V and 0 bases at J, leaving 6 bases unmatched. The chain's CDR3 is CASPTSGRAEAKNIQYF. CDR3 bases: TGCGCCAGCCCGACTAGCGGGAGGGCAGAAGCCAAAAACATTCAGTACTTC.

The chain couples TRBV4-1 to TRBJ2-7, with 9 bases matching TRBD1. The trim removed 6 bases at V and 6 bases at J, leaving 9 bases unmatched. Germline V CDR1 and CDR2: MGHRA, YSYEKL. The CDR3 is 14 amino acids. This CDR3 is CASRPADRGREQYF. The CDR3 region has the DNA TGCGCCAGCAGACCCGCGGACAGGGGTCGCGAGCAGTACTTC.

This chain links TRBV13 with TRBJ1-2; D is possibly TRBD1 (5 bases). The CDR3 spans 16 residues. V was clipped by 0 bases and J by 3 bases, with 14 bases between them. The germline V gene has CDR1 PRHDT and CDR2 FYEKMQ (reference sequence). The CDR3 loop reads CASSLGRGGGDYGYTF. Here the CDR3 DNA reads TGTGCCAGCAGCTTAGGCCGAGGCGGGGGAGACTATGGCTACACCTTC. The full variable domain, its missing parts supplied by reference TRBV13 and TRBJ1-2, is AAGVIQSPRHLIKEKRETATLKCYPIPRHDTVYWYQQGPGQDPQFLISFYEKMQSDKGSIPDRFSAQQFSDYHSELNMSSLELGDSALYFCASSLGRGGGDYGYTFGSGTRLTVV.

The chain has TRBV7-2 and TRBJ1-3; D may be TRBD1 (5 bases). This CDR3 spans 17 amino acids. Germline V gene lookup returns CDR1 SGHTA and CDR2 FQGNSA. V dropped 5 bases and J dropped 3 bases, with 20 bases sitting between them. The DNA for the CDR3 is TGTGCCAGCAGCCGCGGGCGGGGCAGGGCCGGTGGAAACACCATATATTTT. As protein: CASSRGRGRAGGNTIYF.

The gene calls are TRBV7-2 and TRBJ1-6; D ambiguous. The V end lost 2 bases, the J end lost 0 bases, and 8 bases lay between the germline ends. Germline lookup yields CDR1 SGHTA and CDR2 FQGNSA. This CDR3 contains 16 residues. The CDR3 DNA sequence: TGTGCCAGCAGCTTACTAAGAATCTCCTATAATTCACCCCTCCACTTT. This sequence encodes CASSLLRISYNSPLHF.

The chain employs TRBV10-2 and TRBJ2-7; the match to TRBD2 covers 11 bases. Per germline, CDR1 WSHSY and CDR2 SAAADI. Trimming took 8 bases from V and 3 from J; bases not matched to a gene: 3. The CDR3 runs to 13 residues. The CDR3 DNA reads TGCGCCAGCTCACTAGCGGGAGACTACGAGCAGTACTTC. Translating it yields CASSLAGDYEQYF.

The chain employs TRBV28 and TRBJ1-5, with no clear D. Germline values: CDR1 MDHEN, CDR2 SYDVKM. V was clipped by 3 bases and J by 0 bases, with 9 bases between them. The CDR3 sequence is 15 residues long. The CDR3 spells CASSLQDNSNQPQHF. The CDR3 nucleotides are TGTGCCAGCAGTTTGCAAGACAATAGCAATCAGCCCCAGCATTTT.

The chain is built from TRBV5-1 and TRBJ2-1; TRBD1 is a possible D gene (5 bases). This CDR3 has 15 amino acids. Per the germline V gene, CDR1 is SGHRS and CDR2 is YFSETQ. Trimming removed 1 base from V and 1 base from J, with 9 bases in between. CDR3 protein: CASSLNRPSYNEQFF. For the CDR3, the DNA is TGCGCCAGCAGCTTGAACAGGCCATCCTACAATGAGCAGTTCTTC.

This clone appeared once. This chain links TRBV7-3 with TRBJ2-1, with 14 bases fitting TRBD2. The CDR3 extends over 17 amino acids. V trimming: 5 bases; J trimming: 3 bases; junction bases outside the gene matches: 6. Germline CDR1 is SGHTA and CDR2 is FQGTGA. CDR3 bases: TGTGCCAGCAGCCTCGGGACTAGCGGGGGTCTCTACAATGAGCAGTTCTTC. Protein: CASSLGTSGGLYNEQFF.

The chain carries TRBV2 and TRBJ1-6, with 7 bases aligning to TRBD1. Germline V CDR1 and CDR2: SNHLY, FYNNEI. The ends lost 9 bases at V and 6 bases at J; junction bases unmatched: 5. The CDR3 runs 13 residues. CDR3 in DNA: TGTGCCAGTTACCGGGACAGTAATTCACCCCTCCACTTT. Protein: CASYRDSNSPLHF.

The chain couples TRBV18 to TRBJ1-1; 10 nucleotides match TRBD1. Trimming removed 4 bases from V and 2 bases from J; junction bases left unmatched: 7. The germline V gene has CDR1 KGHSH and CDR2 LQKENI. This CDR3 comprises 16 residues. The CDR3 DNA is TGTGCCAGCTCACAAAAGACAGGGGGCGTAAACACTGAAGCTTTCTTT. It specifies CASSQKTGGVNTEAFF.

Points on this clone: The sample has other DNA sequences that encode this CDR3 too. The J gene is TRBJ1-1, the V gene TRBV18, with a possible D match to TRBD1 (6 bases). This CDR3 has 12 amino acids. In germline, CDR1 is KGHSH, CDR2 LQKENI. V dropped 5 bases and J dropped 6 bases, with 10 bases sitting between them. The CDR3 bases are TGTGCCAGCTCAGGCGGGGGCGCTGAAGCTTTCTTT. It is translated as CASSGGGAEAFF.

This rearrangement joins TRBV7-2 to TRBJ2-2; TRBD1 agrees at 7 bases. The length of the CDR3 is 15 residues. Trimming removed 5 bases from V and 1 base from J; junction bases left unmatched: 4. Germline assignment: CDR1 SGHTA and CDR2 FQGNSA. CDR3 sequence reads: CASSRNRGNTGELFF. For the CDR3, the DNA is TGTGCCAGCAGCAGAAACAGGGGGAACACCGGGGAGCTGTTTTTT.

The chain links TRBV9 to TRBJ2-5; possible D gene TRBD1, 6 bases. Germline CDR1 and CDR2: SGDLS and YYNGEE. The CDR3 runs 16 residues. V was trimmed by 1 base and J by 4 bases, leaving 17 bases between them. The CDR3 DNA reads TGTGCCAGCAGCGTAATAGGGACAACCCGCGCAGAGACCCAGTACTTC. Its translation is CASSVIGTTRAETQYF.

As for this clone: The junction does not match germline at one end; this may be a read error. The V call is TRBV28, the J call TRBJ1-5, with 8 bases fitting TRBD1. The germline V gene has CDR1 MDHEN and CDR2 SYDVKM. CDR3 length: 16 residues. For the CDR3, the DNA is TGTGCCAGCAGTACTAGAGACAGGGGCCACAATAAGCCCCAGCATTTT. Translating it yields CASSTRDRGHNKPQHF.

The genes are TRBV6-1 and TRBJ2-4; D perhaps matches TRBD1 (5 bases). Germline loops: CDR1 MNHNS, CDR2 SASEGT. The CDR3 has 18 amino acids. Between the trimmed V and J ends, which lost 0 bases and 0 bases, there was a span of 15 bases. The CDR3 DNA follows: TGTGCCAGCAGTGAAGCGCTTCGGGCAGGGATAGCCAAAAACATTCAGTACTTC. Amino acids: CASSEALRAGIAKNIQYF.

The genes are TRBV5-1 and TRBJ2-7, with TRBD1 as a possible D gene (6 bases). The CDR3 length is 14 residues. Deletions cut 0 bases from V and 3 bases from J, with 10 bases between. In germline, CDR1 is SGHRS, CDR2 YFSETQ. CDR3: CASSLGAGVYEQYF. CDR3 DNA sequence: TGCGCCAGCAGCTTGGGCGCAGGGGTCTACGAGCAGTACTTC.

The V gene is TRBV5-6, the J gene TRBJ2-7; a possible D gene is TRBD1 (6 bases). V lost 5 bases to trimming and J lost 4 bases, with 16 bases between them. Germline CDR1 is SGHDT and CDR2 is YYEEEE. The CDR3 is made up of 14 amino acids. The CDR3 coding sequence is TGTGCCAGCAGGCCCGGTACAGGGTCGTACGAGCAGTACTTC. Protein sequence: CASRPGTGSYEQYF. Full variable domain (outside the CDR3, taken from reference TRBV5-6 and TRBJ2-7): DAGVTQSPTHLIKTRGQQVTLRCSPKSGHDTVSWYQQALGQGPQFIFQYYEEEERQRGNFPDRFSGHQFPNYSSELNVNALLLGDSALYLCASRPGTGSYEQYFGPGTRLTVT.

This chain links TRBV30 with TRBJ2-5; unclear D gene. V lost 4 bases, J lost 9 bases, and 12 bases lay in between. The CDR3 has 11 residues. The germline gives CDR1 GTSNPN, CDR2 SVGIG (reference sequence). For the CDR3, the DNA is TGTGCCTGGATTGGCGAGGAGCCCCAGTACTTC. Translated, it gives CAWIGEEPQYF.

J is TRBJ2-3 and V is TRBV6-4; 8 nucleotides align to TRBD2. In germline, CDR1 is MRHNA, CDR2 SNTAGT. The CDR3 sequence is 18 residues long. With 4 bases clipped from V and 2 bases from J, the junction kept 14 bases outside the gene matches. The CDR3 DNA is TGTGCCAGCAGTGCTTTCGGGGGGGCCCGGGGGGCCACAGATACGCAGTATTTT. It yields the protein CASSAFGGARGATDTQYF.

The V gene is TRBV5-1, the J gene TRBJ1-5; 8 bases are a match to TRBD1. Germline V gives CDR1 SGHRS, CDR2 YFSETQ. V gave up 4 bases and J gave up 6 bases; unmatched junction bases: 9. The CDR3 runs 15 residues. Here the CDR3 reads CASSLGQGAAQPQHF. DNA for the CDR3: TGCGCCAGCAGCCTTGGACAGGGAGCCGCTCAGCCCCAGCATTTT. Full variable domain (outside the CDR3, taken from reference TRBV5-1 and TRBJ1-5): KAGVTQTPRYLIKTRGQQVTLSCSPISGHRSVSWYQQTPGQGLQFLFEYFSETQRNKGNFPGRFSGRQFSNSRSEMNVSTLELGDSALYLCASSLGQGAAQPQHFGDGTRLSIL.

The CDR3 loop is CASSLGLQGGEQYF. The CDR3 nucleotides are TGTGCCAGCAGCTTAGGTTTACAGGGGGGCGAGCAGTACTTC. The gene calls are TRBV11-2 and TRBJ2-7, with 8 bases lining up with TRBD1. The CDR3 length is 14 residues. J gave up 6 bases and V 1 base, and 5 bases lay outside the gene matches. CDR1 is SGHAT and CDR2 is FQNNGV in the germline V gene.

The rearrangement uses TRBV7-2 and TRBJ2-3, with D possibly matching TRBD2 (6 bases). V was cut by 1 base and J by 0 bases, with 14 bases left in between. Germline CDR1 and CDR2: SGHTA and FQGNSA. The length of the CDR3 is 17 residues. Here the CDR3 DNA reads TGTGCCAGCAGCTTAGACGTACTAGCAGTAAGCACAGATACGCAGTATTTT. Translation: CASSLDVLAVSTDTQYF. The entire variable domain, with the rest obtained from reference TRBV7-2 and TRBJ2-3, is as follows: GAGVSQSPSNKVTEKGKDVELRCDPISGHTALYWYRQSLGQGLEFLIYFQGNSAPDKSGLPSDRFSAERTGGSVSTLTIQRTQQEDSAVYLCASSLDVLAVSTDTQYFGPGTRLTVL.